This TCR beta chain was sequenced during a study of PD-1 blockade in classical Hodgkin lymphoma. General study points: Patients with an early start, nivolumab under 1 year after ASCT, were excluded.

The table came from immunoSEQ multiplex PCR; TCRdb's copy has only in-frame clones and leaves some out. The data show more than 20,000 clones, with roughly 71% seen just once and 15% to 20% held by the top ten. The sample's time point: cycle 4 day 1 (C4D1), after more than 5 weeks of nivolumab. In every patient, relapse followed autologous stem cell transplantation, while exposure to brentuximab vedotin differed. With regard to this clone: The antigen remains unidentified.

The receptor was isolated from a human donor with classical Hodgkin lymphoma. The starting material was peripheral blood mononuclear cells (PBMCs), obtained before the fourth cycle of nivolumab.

The CDR3, as DNA: TGTGCCAGTAGTATTGACAGGGGGCGAAGCACCGGGGAGCTGTTTTTT. It is translated as CASSIDRGRSTGELFF. J is TRBJ2-2 and V is TRBV19, with TRBD1 matching over 10 bases. The ends lost 3 bases at V and 4 bases at J; junction bases unmatched: 5. The CDR3 consists of 16 residues. Germline CDR1 is LNHDA and CDR2 is SQIVND (reference sequence).